A selection of T cell receptor beta chains follows, all from one sample in a study of cytomegalovirus exposure and HLA in healthy donors. Assay used: immunoSEQ multiplex PCR; TCRdb lists only in-frame clones, some missing. Among some 150,000 clones listed, about four fifths were seen once. The sample consisted of PBMCs. The origin of the receptors is a man aged 25 to 45 in good health and CMV-seronegative. Both conserved end residues are part of each CDR3. D genes are given only for firm matches. Only part of the rows carry a size: once, few, many, or a class if the clone is expanded.

TRBJ1-4,TRBV14,-,TRBD1,TGTGCCAGCAGTCCTCGACAGGGACCTAATGAAAAACTGTTTTTT,CASSPRQGPNEKLFF
TRBJ2-1,TRBV13,-,TRBD2,TGTGCCAGCAGCACGAAGACTAGCGGGACCGCGTTAAGAAATGAGCAGTTCTTC,CASSTKTSGTALRNEQFF
TRBJ2-1,TRBV12-5,-,TRBD2,TGTGCTAGTGGTGGCCTAGCGGGGGGGCCCTACAATGAGCAGTTCTTC,CASGGLAGGPYNEQFF
TRBJ1-4,TRBV28,few,-,TGTGCCAGCAGTTCACACCGACAAGCTGAGATTGAAAAACTGTTTTTT,CASSSHRQAEIEKLFF
TRBJ2-5,TRBV19,-,-,TGTGCCAGTAGTACCCAACAAGAGACCCAGTACTTC,CASSTQQETQYF
TRBJ1-4,TRBV7-9,-,-,TGTGCCAGCAGCTTAGTACAGGGCAATGAAAAACTGTTTTTT,CASSLVQGNEKLFF
TRBJ1-4,TRBV18,-,TRBD1,TGTGCCAGCTCACCGCCGGGACAGGGCAAGGGTGAAAAACTGTTTTTT,CASSPPGQGKGEKLFF
TRBJ2-5,TRBV2,-,TRBD2,TGTGCCAGCAGGCGCGGACTAGCGGAACAAGAGACCCAGTACTTC,CASRRGLAEQETQYF
TRBJ1-2,TRBV29-1,-,-,TGCAGCGTAGCACAAACTTCAGGGAATGGCTACACCTTC,CSVAQTSGNGYTF
TRBJ1-4,TRBV9,-,TRBD1,TGTGCCAGCAGCGGACAGGGGGGCAGTAATGAAAAACTGTTTTTT,CASSGQGGSNEKLFF
TRBJ2-7,TRBV6-5,-,TRBD1,TGTGCCAGCAGTTACGTACAGGGGATCCGGGAGCAGTACTTC,CASSYVQGIREQYF
TRBJ2-1,TRBV10-2,-,TRBD2,TGCGCCAGCAGTGCTTCTAGCGGTAGCTCCTACAATGAGCAGTTCTTC,CASSASSGSSYNEQFF
TRBJ2-1,TRBV7-9,once,-,TGTGCCAGCAGCTTAGCCAGGACAGAGCAGTTCTTC,CASSLARTEQFF
TRBJ2-1,TRBV7-9,-,TRBD2,TGTGCCAGCAGCTTAGTGGGTAGCGGGGGGGTCTACAATGAGCAGTTCTTC,CASSLVGSGGVYNEQFF
TRBJ2-1,TRBV19,-,TRBD2,TGTGCCAGTATGGAGCGGACTAGCTCCTACAATGAGCAGTTCTTC,CASMERTSSYNEQFF
TRBJ1-2,TRBV27,-,-,TGTGCCAGCAATCGATACGGGAGGGGTCGACCCTCCGATGGCTACACCTTC,CASNRYGRGRPSDGYTF
TRBJ1-6,TRBV9,-,-,TGTGCCAGCAGCGTAGATCGAGATTCACCCCTCCACTTT,CASSVDRDSPLHF
TRBJ2-7,TRBV7-9,few,TRBD1,TGTGCCAGCAGCTTATCGCCCCCCCGGGACAGATTCTACGAGCAGTACTTC,CASSLSPPRDRFYEQYF
TRBJ2-7,TRBV28,-,TRBD1,TGTGCCAGTGAACAGGGGGCGCGCTTTGCCGAGCAGTACTTC,CASEQGARFAEQYF
TRBJ1-3,TRBV6-6,-,TRBD1,TGTGCCAGCAGTTTAACAGGGGGCTCTGGAAACACCATATATTTT,CASSLTGGSGNTIYF
TRBJ2-2,TRBV5-1,-,-,TGCGCCAGCAGCTGGGGAGGTGACGGGGAGCTGTTTTTT,CASSWGGDGELFF
TRBJ1-1,TRBV28,-,TRBD1,TGTGCCAGCAGTTCAGGGGGCCGGGCTTGGATAAGGGAAGCTTTCTTT,CASSSGGRAWIREAFF
TRBJ2-3,TRBV14,-,TRBD2,TGTGCCAGCAGCCAAGCTAGCGGGAGTTCTACGCAGTATTTT,CASSQASGSSTQYF
TRBJ2-2,TRBV9,-,TRBD2,TGTGCCAGCAGCGTCATAGCGGGAGGGGACACCGGGGAGCTGTTTTTT,CASSVIAGGDTGELFF
TRBJ2-7,TRBV7-9,-,TRBD1,TGTGCCAGCAGCCTAGACCAGGGGGTATCCTACGAGCAGTACTTC,CASSLDQGVSYEQYF
TRBJ2-3,TRBV13,-,-,TGTGCCAGCAGCGCCTCCGAGGGCCTCACAGATACGCAGTATTTT,CASSASEGLTDTQYF
TRBJ2-7,TRBV21-1,-,-,TGTGCCAGCAGCTCACCGGGACAGGGTATATTTGGGTACGAGCAGTACTTC,CASSSPGQGIFGYEQYF
TRBJ2-3,TRBV10-1,-,-,TGCGCCAGCAGTGAGTGGCGGGATCCCACAGATACGCAGTATTTT,CASSEWRDPTDTQYF
TRBJ2-3,TRBV5-1,-,TRBD2,TGCGCCAGCAGCTTGGTGGGGACTAGCGGGTCAGATACGCAGTATTTT,CASSLVGTSGSDTQYF
TRBJ2-5,TRBV2,-,TRBD2,TGTGCCAGCAGTGTGACTAGCGGGGGAGAGACCCAGTACTTC,CASSVTSGGETQYF
TRBJ1-1,TRBV6-5,-,-,TGTGCCAGCACGGCCTTGCAGGGGAGTGTCTCTGGAGCTTTCTTT,CASTALQGSVSGAFF
TRBJ2-3,TRBV5-1,-,TRBD1,TGCGCCAGCAGCGAACAGGGGGATGCAGATACGCAGTATTTT,CASSEQGDADTQYF
TRBJ1-1,TRBV6-5,-,-,TGTGCCAGCAGTTATGGACAAAGGAACACTGAAGCTTTCTTT,CASSYGQRNTEAFF
TRBJ2-3,TRBV16,-,-,TGTGCCAGCAGCCAATTGTCGAGACGGCGGTTTTCAGATACGCAGTATTTT,CASSQLSRRRFSDTQYF
TRBJ2-2,TRBV28,-,-,TGTGCCAGCCAGGGAAACACCGGGGAGCTGTTTTTT,CASQGNTGELFF
TRBJ1-2,TRBV4-1,-,TRBD1,TGCGCCAGCAGCCCCGGACAGGCCTATGGCTACACCTTC,CASSPGQAYGYTF
TRBJ2-1,TRBV7-9,-,TRBD2,TGTGCCACGCTAGCGGGAACCTACAATGAGCAGTTCTTC,CATLAGTYNEQFF
TRBJ2-7,TRBV18,-,TRBD1,TGTGCCAGCTCACCTCAATGGACAGGGCGCGACGAGCAGTACTTC,CASSPQWTGRDEQYF
TRBJ2-1,TRBV27,-,TRBD2,TGTGCCAGCAGTTCCGCGGGAGGATCCTACAATGAGCAGTTCTTC,CASSSAGGSYNEQFF
TRBJ2-3,TRBV19,-,-,TGTGCCAGTAGTATAGAAGAAGAAACTAAACGGTATTTT,CASSIEEETKRYF